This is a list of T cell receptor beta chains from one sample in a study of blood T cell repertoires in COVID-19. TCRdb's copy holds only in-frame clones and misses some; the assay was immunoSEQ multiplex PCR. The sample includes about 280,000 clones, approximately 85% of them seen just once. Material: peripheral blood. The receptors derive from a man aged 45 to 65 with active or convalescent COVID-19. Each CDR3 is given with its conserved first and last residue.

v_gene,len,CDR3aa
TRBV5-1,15,CASSLGNRGTYEQYF
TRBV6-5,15,CASRNGGGTNEKLFF
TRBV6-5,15,CASSFSDLYQETQYF
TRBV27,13,CATQGPAKNIQYF
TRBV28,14,CASSPPGSIYEQYF
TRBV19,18,CASSTDSSGSWGTDTQYF
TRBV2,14,CASSGRGLYQPQHF
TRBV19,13,CASTQRENSPLHF
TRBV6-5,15,CASRGYHLEGNEQFF
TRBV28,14,CASRRGGLNTEAFF
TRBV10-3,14,CATGLTSGSYEQYF
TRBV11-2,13,CASSGTRGNIQYF
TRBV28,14,CASSSGTTSYEQYF
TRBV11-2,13,CASSQDRSTEAFF
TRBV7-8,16,CASSRRGTSGFRTQYF
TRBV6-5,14,CASEGQGFSGELFF
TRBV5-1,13,CASSLQSGNEQFF
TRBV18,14,CASSPPGQVSGYTF
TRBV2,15,CASISDRGPGNTIYF
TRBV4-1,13,CASSPGVFQPQHF
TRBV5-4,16,CASSHSSGRVTDTQYF
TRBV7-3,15,CASSPKTGTVNVLTF
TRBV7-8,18,CASSLGGPGTGANSPLHF
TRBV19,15,CASSIGQGGYQPQHF
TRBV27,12,CASSPAGGYRTF
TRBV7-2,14,CASSLGVSWNEQFF
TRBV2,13,CASSEDGGVTIYF
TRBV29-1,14,CSVGLAANTGELFF
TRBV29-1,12,CSVVQGNYGYTF
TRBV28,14,CASSLPRGNTEAFF